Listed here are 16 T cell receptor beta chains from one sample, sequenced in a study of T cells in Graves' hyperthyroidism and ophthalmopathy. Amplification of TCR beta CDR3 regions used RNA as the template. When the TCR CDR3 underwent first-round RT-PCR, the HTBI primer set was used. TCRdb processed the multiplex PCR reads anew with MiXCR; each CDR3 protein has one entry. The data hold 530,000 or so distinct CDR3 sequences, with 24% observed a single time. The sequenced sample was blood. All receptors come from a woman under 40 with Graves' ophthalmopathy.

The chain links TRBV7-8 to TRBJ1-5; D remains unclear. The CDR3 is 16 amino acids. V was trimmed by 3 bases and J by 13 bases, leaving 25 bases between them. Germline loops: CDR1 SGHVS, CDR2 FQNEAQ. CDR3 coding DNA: TGTGCCAGCAGCTTGGGAGGTGGTTCGGATGATCGGCCTCAGCATTTT. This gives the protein CASSLGGGSDDRPQHF.

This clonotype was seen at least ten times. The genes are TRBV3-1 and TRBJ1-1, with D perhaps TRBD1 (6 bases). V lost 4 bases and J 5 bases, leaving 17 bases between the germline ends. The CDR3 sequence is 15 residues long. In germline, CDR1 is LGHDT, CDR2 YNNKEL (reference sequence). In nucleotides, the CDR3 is TGTGCCAGCAGCCCTTGGTCAGGGGAGGGGACTGAAGCTTTCTTT. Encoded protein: CASSPWSGEGTEAFF. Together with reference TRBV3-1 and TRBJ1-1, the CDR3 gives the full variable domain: DTAVSQTPKYLVTQMGNDKSIKCEQNLGHDTMYWYKQDSKKFLKIMFSYNNKELIINETVPNRFSPKSPDKAHLNLHINSLELGDSAVYFCASSPWSGEGTEAFFGQGTRLTVV.

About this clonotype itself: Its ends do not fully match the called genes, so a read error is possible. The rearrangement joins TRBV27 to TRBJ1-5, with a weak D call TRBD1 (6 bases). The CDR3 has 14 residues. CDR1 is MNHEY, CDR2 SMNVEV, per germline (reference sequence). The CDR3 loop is CASKFLGGSQPQHF. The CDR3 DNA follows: TGTGCCAGCAAGTTTTTGGGGGGCAGCCAGCCTCAGCATTTT.

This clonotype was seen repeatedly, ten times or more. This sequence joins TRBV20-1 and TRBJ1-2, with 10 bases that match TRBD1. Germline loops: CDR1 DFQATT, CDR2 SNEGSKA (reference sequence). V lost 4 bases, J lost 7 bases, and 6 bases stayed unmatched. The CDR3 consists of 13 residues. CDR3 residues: CSATDRGLAGYTF. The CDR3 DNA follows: TGCAGTGCTACTGACAGGGGGCTCGCTGGCTACACCTTC.

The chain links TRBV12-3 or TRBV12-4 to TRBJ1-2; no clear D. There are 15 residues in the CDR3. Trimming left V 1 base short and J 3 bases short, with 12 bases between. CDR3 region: CASSLVRLADYGYTF. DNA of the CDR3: TGTGCCAGCAGTTTAGTTCGCCTTGCAGACTATGGCTACACCTTC.

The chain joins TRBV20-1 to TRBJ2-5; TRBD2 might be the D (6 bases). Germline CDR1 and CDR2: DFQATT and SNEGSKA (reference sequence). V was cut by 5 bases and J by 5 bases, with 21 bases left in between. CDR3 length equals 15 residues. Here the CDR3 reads CSAGAAFVAGETQYF. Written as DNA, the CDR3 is TGCAGTGCTGGGGCTGCGTTCGTGGCGGGGGAGACCCAGTACTTC.

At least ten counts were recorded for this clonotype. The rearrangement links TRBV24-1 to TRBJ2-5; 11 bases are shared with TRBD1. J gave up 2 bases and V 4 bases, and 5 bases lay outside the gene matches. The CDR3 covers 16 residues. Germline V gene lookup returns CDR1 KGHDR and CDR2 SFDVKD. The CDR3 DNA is TGTGCCACCAGTGAATCCGGGACAGGGGGACAAGAGACCCAGTACTTC. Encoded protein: CATSESGTGGQETQYF.

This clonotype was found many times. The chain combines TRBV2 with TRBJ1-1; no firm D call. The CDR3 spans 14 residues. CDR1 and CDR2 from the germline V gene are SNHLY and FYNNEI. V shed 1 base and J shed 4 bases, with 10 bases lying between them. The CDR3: CASSEGPGLTEAFF. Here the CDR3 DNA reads TGTGCCAGCAGTGAAGGTCCGGGTCTCACTGAAGCTTTCTTT.

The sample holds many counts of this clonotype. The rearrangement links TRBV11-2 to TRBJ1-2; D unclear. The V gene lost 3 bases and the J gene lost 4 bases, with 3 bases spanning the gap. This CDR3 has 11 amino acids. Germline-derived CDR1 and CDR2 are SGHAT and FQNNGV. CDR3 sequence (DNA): TGTGCCAGCAGCTTGACCTATGGCTACACCTTC. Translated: CASSLTYGYTF.

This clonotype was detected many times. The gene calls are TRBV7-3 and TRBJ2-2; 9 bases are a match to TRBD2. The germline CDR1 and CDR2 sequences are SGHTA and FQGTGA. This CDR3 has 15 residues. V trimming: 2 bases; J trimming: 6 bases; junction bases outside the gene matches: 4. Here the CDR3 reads CASSLAGGFAGELFF. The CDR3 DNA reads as TGTGCCAGCAGCTTAGCGGGGGGGTTCGCCGGGGAGCTGTTTTTT.

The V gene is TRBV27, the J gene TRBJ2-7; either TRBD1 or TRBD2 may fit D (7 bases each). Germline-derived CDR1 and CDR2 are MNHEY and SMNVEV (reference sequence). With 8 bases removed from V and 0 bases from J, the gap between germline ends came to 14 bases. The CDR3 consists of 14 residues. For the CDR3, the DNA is TGTGCCAGCGCGGGGGACAGTCACTCCTACGAGCAGTACTTC. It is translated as CASAGDSHSYEQYF.

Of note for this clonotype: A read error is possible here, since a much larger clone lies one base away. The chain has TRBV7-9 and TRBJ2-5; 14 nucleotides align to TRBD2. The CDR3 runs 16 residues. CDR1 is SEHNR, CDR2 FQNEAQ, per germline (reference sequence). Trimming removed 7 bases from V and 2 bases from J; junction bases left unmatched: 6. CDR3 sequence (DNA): TGTGCCAGCATCCAGGGGACTAGCGGGGGTCAAGAGACCCAGTACTTC. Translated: CASIQGTSGGQETQYF.

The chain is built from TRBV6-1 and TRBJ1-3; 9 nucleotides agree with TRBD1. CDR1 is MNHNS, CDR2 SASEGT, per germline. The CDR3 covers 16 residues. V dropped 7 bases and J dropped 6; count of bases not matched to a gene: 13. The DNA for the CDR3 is TGTGCCAGCACCCTAAGTCCGGGACAGGGTGTAAACACCATATATTTT. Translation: CASTLSPGQGVNTIYF.

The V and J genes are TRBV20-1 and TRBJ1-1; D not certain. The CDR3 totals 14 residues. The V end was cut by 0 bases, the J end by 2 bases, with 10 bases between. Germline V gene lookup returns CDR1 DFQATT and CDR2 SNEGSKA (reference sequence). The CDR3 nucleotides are TGCAGTGCTAGAGATCCCAGTGCAAACACTGAAGCTTTCTTT. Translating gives CSARDPSANTEAFF.

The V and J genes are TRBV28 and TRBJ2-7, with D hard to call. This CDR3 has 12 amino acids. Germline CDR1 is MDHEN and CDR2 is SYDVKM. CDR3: CVSSLRSNEQYF. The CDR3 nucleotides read TGTGTTTCCTCCTTGCGGTCCAACGAGCAGTACTTC.

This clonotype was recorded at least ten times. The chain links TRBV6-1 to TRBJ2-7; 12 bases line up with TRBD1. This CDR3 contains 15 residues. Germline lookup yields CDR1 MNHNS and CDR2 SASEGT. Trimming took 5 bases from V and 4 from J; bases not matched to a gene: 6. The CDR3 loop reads CASSPRDRGLYEQYF. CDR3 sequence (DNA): TGTGCCAGCAGTCCCCGGGACAGGGGGCTATACGAGCAGTACTTC.